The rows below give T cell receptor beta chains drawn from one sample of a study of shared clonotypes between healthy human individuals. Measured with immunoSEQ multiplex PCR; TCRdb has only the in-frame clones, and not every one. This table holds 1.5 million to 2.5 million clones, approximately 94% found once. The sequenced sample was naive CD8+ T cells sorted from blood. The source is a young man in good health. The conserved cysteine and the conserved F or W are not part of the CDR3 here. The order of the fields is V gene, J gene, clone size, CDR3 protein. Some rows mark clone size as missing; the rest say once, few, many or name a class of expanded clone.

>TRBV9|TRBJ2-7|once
ASSSFPMGSSGPYEQY
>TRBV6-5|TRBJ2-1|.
ASSYGSGVEQF
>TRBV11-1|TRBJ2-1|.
ASSLSQVAGPEQF
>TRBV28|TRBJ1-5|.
ASKGVGAQPQH
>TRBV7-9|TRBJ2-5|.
ASSEPSSSGETQY
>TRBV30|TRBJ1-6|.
AWGDPPLH
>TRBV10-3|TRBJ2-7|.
AISESTGGAYEQY
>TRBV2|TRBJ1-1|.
ASSGNVHLMNTEAF
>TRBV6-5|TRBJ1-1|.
ASSPDRGASEAF
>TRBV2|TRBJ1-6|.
ASSEVGVSSYNSPLH
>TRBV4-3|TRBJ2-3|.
ASSHRDSTDTQY
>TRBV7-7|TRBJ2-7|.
ASSHLARDRDLYEQY
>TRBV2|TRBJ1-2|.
ARGPAEFVWGYT
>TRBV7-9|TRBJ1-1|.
ASSSPMSQDTEAF
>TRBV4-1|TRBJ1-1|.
ASSQSAGALNTEAF
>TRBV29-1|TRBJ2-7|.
SVGDGYEQY
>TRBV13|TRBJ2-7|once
ASSFSGSGGTFYEQY
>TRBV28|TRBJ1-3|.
ASSLLSGEGNTIY
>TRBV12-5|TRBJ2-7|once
ASGHPIYEQY
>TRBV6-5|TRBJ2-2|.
ASSYGTGLTGELF
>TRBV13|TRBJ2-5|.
ASSLSLAGGPETQY
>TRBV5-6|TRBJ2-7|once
ASSLADTIYEQY
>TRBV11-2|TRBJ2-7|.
ASSPSGEYEQY
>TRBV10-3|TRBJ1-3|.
AISGAENTIY
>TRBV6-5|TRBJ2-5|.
ASRGFGGGEETQY
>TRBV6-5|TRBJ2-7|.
ASSYSTGEATYEQY
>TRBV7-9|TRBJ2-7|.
ASSSGVPEQY
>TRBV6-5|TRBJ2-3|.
ASSYRGASTDTQY
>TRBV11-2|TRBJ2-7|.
ASSLSHPPEQY
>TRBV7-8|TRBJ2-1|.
ASSIYHNEQF
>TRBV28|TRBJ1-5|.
ASSLELVGNQPQH
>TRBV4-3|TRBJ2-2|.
ASSLHGGGADTGELF
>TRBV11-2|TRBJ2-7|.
ASRIGGYEQY
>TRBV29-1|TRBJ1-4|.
SGGQGGEKLF
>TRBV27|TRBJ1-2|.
ASSTEGGPYYGYT
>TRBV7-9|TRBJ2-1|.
ASSLASGSFNEQF
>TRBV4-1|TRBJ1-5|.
ASSQGPTGTHQPQH
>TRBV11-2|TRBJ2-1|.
ASSLVLDSHGEQF
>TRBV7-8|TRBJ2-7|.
ASSLYLAGASYEQY
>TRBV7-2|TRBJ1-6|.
ASSLGAYNSPLH
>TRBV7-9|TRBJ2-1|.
ASSFGGREQF
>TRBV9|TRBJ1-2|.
ASSEGRDRGPHGYT
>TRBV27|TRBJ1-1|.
ASSLLSLGTEAF
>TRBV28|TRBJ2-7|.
ASSPSGTGLTYEQY
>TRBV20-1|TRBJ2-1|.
SASTPPEQF
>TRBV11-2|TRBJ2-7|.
ASSLLAGDHEQY
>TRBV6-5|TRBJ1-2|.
ASSYNRAILYGYT
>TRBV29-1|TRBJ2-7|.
SVVGQGQDEQY
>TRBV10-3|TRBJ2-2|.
AISSLGDTGELF
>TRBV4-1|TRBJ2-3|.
ASSPMTEGRDTQY
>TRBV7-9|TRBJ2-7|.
ASSGDRDYEQY
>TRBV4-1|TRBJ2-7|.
ASSQVERGEQY
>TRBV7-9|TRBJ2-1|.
ASSLGRDEQF